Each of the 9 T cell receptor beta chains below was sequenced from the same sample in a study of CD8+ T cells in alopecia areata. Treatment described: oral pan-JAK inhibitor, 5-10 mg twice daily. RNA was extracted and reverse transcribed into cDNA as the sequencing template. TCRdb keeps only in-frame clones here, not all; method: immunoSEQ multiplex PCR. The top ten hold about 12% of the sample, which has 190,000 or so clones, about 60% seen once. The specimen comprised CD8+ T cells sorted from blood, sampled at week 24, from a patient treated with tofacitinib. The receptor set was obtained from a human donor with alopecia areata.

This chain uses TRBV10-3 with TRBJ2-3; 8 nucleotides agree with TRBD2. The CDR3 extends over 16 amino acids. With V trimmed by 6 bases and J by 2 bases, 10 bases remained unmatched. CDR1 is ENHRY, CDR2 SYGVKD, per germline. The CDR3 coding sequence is TGTGCCATCAGGCCCCCGGGTAGCGGGGTCACAGATACGCAGTATTTT. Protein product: CAIRPPGSGVTDTQYF.

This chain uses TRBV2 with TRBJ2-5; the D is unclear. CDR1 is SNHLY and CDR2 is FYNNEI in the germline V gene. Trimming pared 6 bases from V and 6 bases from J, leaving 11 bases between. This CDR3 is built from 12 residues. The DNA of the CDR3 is TGTGCCAGCAGCCCCCCTCCGAAGACCCAGTACTTC. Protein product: CASSPPPKTQYF. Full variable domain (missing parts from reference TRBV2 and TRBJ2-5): EPEVTQTPSHQVTQMGQEVILRCVPISNHLYFYWYRQILGQKVEFLVSFYNNEISEKSEIFDDQFSVERPDGSNFTLKIRSTKLEDSAMYFCASSPPPKTQYFGPGTRLLVL.

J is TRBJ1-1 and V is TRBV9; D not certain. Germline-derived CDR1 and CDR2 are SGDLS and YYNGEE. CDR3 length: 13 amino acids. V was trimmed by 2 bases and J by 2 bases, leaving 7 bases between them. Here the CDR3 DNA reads TGTGCCAGCAGCGTCATCCTCAACACTGAAGCTTTCTTT. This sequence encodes CASSVILNTEAFF. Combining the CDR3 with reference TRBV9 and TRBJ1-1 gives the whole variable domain DSGVTQTPKHLITATGQRVTLRCSPRSGDLSVYWYQQSLDQGLQFLIQYYNGEERAKGNILERFSAQQFPDLHSELNLSSLELGDSALYFCASSVILNTEAFFGQGTRLTVV.

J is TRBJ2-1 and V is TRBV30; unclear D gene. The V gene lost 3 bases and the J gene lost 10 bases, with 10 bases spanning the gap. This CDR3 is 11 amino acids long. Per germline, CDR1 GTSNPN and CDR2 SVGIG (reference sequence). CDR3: CAWRLGAEQFF. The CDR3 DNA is TGTGCCTGGAGGCTCGGAGCCGAGCAGTTCTTC.

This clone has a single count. In nucleotides, the CDR3 is TGTGCCTGGAGTGTAACCAGGGACTATGGCTACACCTTC. It yields the protein CAWSVTRDYGYTF. The chain has TRBV30 and TRBJ1-2, with D possibly being TRBD1 (5 bases). Trimming took off 0 bases at V and 3 bases at J, with 8 bases between the two ends. There are 13 residues in the CDR3. Germline assignment: CDR1 GTSNPN and CDR2 SVGIG (reference sequence).

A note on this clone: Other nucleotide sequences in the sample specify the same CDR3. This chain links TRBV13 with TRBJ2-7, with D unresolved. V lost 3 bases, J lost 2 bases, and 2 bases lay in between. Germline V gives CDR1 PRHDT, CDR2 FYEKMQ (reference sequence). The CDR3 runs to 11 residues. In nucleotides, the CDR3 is TGTGCCAGCAGCTTGGCCTACGAGCAGTACTTC. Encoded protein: CASSLAYEQYF.

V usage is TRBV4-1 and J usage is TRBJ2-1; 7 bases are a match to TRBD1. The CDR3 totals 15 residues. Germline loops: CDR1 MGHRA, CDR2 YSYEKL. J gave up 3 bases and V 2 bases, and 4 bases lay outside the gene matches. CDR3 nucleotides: TGCGCCAGCAGCCAAATAGCAGGGGGCTACAATGAGCAGTTCTTC. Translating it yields CASSQIAGGYNEQFF.

The CDR3 region is CSTRDSISREQYF. CDR3 DNA sequence: TGCAGCACCCGGGACTCTATCTCGCGGGAGCAGTACTTC. The V and J genes are TRBV29-1 and TRBJ2-7, with D perhaps matching TRBD2 (6 bases). Germline CDR1 and CDR2: SQVTM and ANQGSEA. CDR3 length: 13 amino acids. V was trimmed by 8 bases and J by 7 bases, leaving 21 bases between them.

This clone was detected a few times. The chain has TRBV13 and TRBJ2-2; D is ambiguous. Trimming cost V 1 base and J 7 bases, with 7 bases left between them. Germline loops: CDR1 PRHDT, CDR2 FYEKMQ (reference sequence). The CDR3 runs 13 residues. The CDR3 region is CASSLAVIGELFF. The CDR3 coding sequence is TGTGCCAGCAGCTTAGCGGTAATCGGGGAGCTGTTTTTT. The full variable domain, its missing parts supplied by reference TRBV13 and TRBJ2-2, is AAGVIQSPRHLIKEKRETATLKCYPIPRHDTVYWYQQGPGQDPQFLISFYEKMQSDKGSIPDRFSAQQFSDYHSELNMSSLELGDSALYFCASSLAVIGELFFGEGSRLTVL.